This entry features one T cell receptor (beta chain) sequence. Indicated treatment: randomized to nivolumab then ipilimumab (arm A) or the reverse (arm B). From thawed PBMCs, live CD3+CD8+ cells negative for CD19 and CD56 were sorted. The data are from a study of sequential checkpoint blockade in melanoma. The wider study: Randomization was 1:1 between first-line nivolumab→ipilimumab and ipilimumab→nivolumab.

The CDR3 is made up of 14 amino acids. The V segment lost 1 base and the J segment 4 bases; nucleotides outside the gene matches: 2. Per germline, CDR1 SGHVS and CDR2 FNYEAQ. Sequenced by immunoSEQ multiplex PCR; TCRdb stores in-frame clones only, minus some. This sample has around 20,000 clones; roughly 80% occur once, and the top ten carry around 30%. The chain couples TRBV7-6 to TRBJ2-7; 9 bases match TRBD1. The clonotype comes from a human donor with melanoma. The sample consisted of CD8+ T cells sorted from blood (inferred from file names), taken from a patient given nivolumab and ipilimumab in sequence. CDR3 region: CASSLGTGAYEQYF. As DNA, the CDR3 is TGTGCCAGCAGCTTAGGGACAGGGGCATACGAGCAGTACTTC.